Listed below are T cell receptor beta chains from one sample, sequenced in a study of blood T cell repertoires in COVID-19. Only in-frame clones appear in the TCRdb table, and some are missing; sequencing was by immunoSEQ multiplex PCR. The sample gives 110,000 to 150,000 clones, around 82% of which show up once; over 4% is in the top ten. The sequencing sample was made of peripheral blood. These receptors all stem from a woman between 50 and 59 years old with acute or convalescent COVID-19. The CDR3 runs from the conserved cysteine through the conserved F or W. The D gene is left open where the match is weak. A clone size is listed for some rows: how often the clone was seen (once, few, many), or a class if it is expanded.

J: TRBJ2-7; D: -; size: -; V: TRBV7-2; CDR3: CASSLGQLSSYEQYF; DNA: TGTGCCAGCAGCTTAGGACAGCTGAGCTCCTACGAGCAGTACTTC
J: TRBJ1-1; D: TRBD1; size: many; V: TRBV19; CDR3: CASSATGGGTEAFF; DNA: TGTGCCAGTAGTGCCACAGGGGGCGGCACTGAAGCTTTCTTT
J: TRBJ1-3; D: -; size: -; V: TRBV29-1; CDR3: CSVVVRGTANTIYF; DNA: TGCAGCGTTGTTGTAAGAGGGACTGCAAACACCATATATTTT
J: TRBJ2-1; D: TRBD2; size: -; V: TRBV9; CDR3: CASSASAGELDEQFF; DNA: TGTGCCAGCAGCGCCAGTGCGGGGGAACTAGATGAGCAGTTCTTC
J: TRBJ1-1; D: TRBD1; size: -; V: TRBV27; CDR3: CASSLIHKGTGLNTEAFF; DNA: TGTGCCAGCAGTTTAATTCATAAAGGGACAGGACTGAACACTGAAGCTTTCTTT
J: TRBJ1-2; D: TRBD1; size: -; V: TRBV3-1/TRBV3-2; CDR3: CASSKSTGQGLGYTF; DNA: TGTGCCAGCAGCAAATCCACGGGACAGGGCCTTGGCTACACCTTC
J: TRBJ2-1; D: -; size: -; V: TRBV7-7; CDR3: CASSLLPAGRGEQFF; DNA: TGTGCCAGCAGCCTTCTCCCGGCGGGCCGGGGGGAGCAGTTCTTC
J: TRBJ2-2; D: TRBD2; size: -; V: TRBV7-2; CDR3: CASRPAGGSPTGELFF; DNA: TGTGCCAGCAGACCAGCGGGGGGAAGCCCCACCGGGGAGCTGTTTTTT
J: TRBJ2-7; D: TRBD1; size: once; V: TRBV11-1; CDR3: CASSHERTGRYEQYF; DNA: TGTGCCAGCAGCCATGAAAGGACAGGGCGGTACGAGCAGTACTTC
J: TRBJ1-1; D: -; size: -; V: TRBV18; CDR3: CASSPAGADSRAEAFF; DNA: TGTGCCAGCTCACCAGCTGGGGCGGACAGCCGGGCTGAAGCTTTCTTT
J: TRBJ1-1; D: -; size: -; V: TRBV7-3; CDR3: CASSQQQGMAEAFF; DNA: TGTGCCAGCAGCCAGCAACAGGGAATGGCTGAAGCTTTCTTT
J: TRBJ1-5; D: -; size: -; V: TRBV19; CDR3: CASRDSEGQPQHF; DNA: TGTGCCAGTAGAGATTCGGAGGGGCAGCCCCAGCATTTT
J: TRBJ2-2; D: TRBD1; size: -; V: TRBV11-3; CDR3: CATRDSSTGELFF; DNA: TGTGCCACCCGGGACAGTTCTACCGGGGAGCTGTTTTTT
J: TRBJ2-2; D: TRBD2; size: -; V: TRBV30; CDR3: CAWSRGLAGVEELFF; DNA: TGTGCCTGGAGTCGCGGACTAGCGGGGGTGGAGGAGCTGTTTTTT
J: TRBJ1-5; D: TRBD1; size: -; V: TRBV6-5; CDR3: CASSWDRNSNQPQHF; DNA: TGTGCCAGCAGTTGGGACAGAAATAGCAATCAGCCCCAGCATTTT
J: TRBJ1-2; D: -; size: -; V: TRBV7-9; CDR3: CASSPGWQDYGYTF; DNA: TGTGCCAGCAGCCCAGGTTGGCAGGACTATGGCTACACCTTC
J: TRBJ2-2; D: TRBD1; size: -; V: TRBV5-1; CDR3: CASSSWDRGQGELFF; DNA: TGCGCCAGCAGCTCTTGGGACAGGGGGCAAGGGGAGCTGTTTTTT
J: TRBJ1-6; D: -; size: -; V: TRBV29-1; CDR3: CSVLTGGRDSPLHF; DNA: TGCAGCGTTCTCACCGGGGGTAGGGATTCACCCCTCCACTTT
J: TRBJ2-3; D: TRBD2; size: -; V: TRBV11-2; CDR3: CASSLVGAGSNTQYF; DNA: TGTGCCAGCAGCTTAGTTGGAGCGGGGTCGAATACGCAGTATTTT
J: TRBJ2-5; D: -; size: -; V: TRBV7-3; CDR3: CASSLTSITAQYF; DNA: TGTGCCAGCAGCTTAACCTCGATAACGGCCCAGTACTTC
J: TRBJ1-5; D: -; size: -; V: TRBV9; CDR3: CASSAHTGNQPQHF; DNA: TGTGCCAGCAGCGCCCATACAGGGAATCAGCCCCAGCATTTT
J: TRBJ1-4; D: -; size: -; V: TRBV4-3; CDR3: CASSQVTGTNEKLFF; DNA: TGCGCCAGCAGCCAGGTGACAGGAACTAATGAAAAACTGTTTTTT
J: TRBJ2-7; D: -; size: once; V: TRBV5-1; CDR3: CASRLGGEPSYEQYF; DNA: TGCGCCAGCCGTCTCGGCGGCGAACCGTCCTACGAGCAGTACTTC
J: TRBJ1-2; D: TRBD1; size: -; V: TRBV6-2/TRBV6-3; CDR3: CASSSSGGSGSGYTF; DNA: TGTGCCAGCAGCTCCTCAGGGGGCAGTGGGAGCGGCTACACCTTC
J: TRBJ1-5; D: TRBD1; size: -; V: TRBV19; CDR3: CASSPTTGRSGNQPQHF; DNA: TGTGCCAGTAGTCCAACGACAGGGAGGTCTGGCAATCAGCCCCAGCATTTT
J: TRBJ2-7; D: -; size: -; V: TRBV5-1; CDR3: CASSFATLDEQYF; DNA: TGCGCCAGCAGCTTTGCCACTCTGGACGAGCAGTACTTC
J: TRBJ1-2; D: -; size: -; V: TRBV9; CDR3: CASSVGWRQANYGYTF; DNA: TGTGCCAGCAGCGTAGGGTGGAGACAGGCGAACTATGGCTACACCTTC
J: TRBJ1-4; D: -; size: -; V: TRBV9; CDR3: CASSVRGGDEKLFF; DNA: TGTGCCAGCAGCGTACGTGGGGGGGACGAAAAACTGTTTTTT
J: TRBJ1-2; D: -; size: few; V: TRBV4-2; CDR3: CASSQGGTGTDPGGYTF; DNA: TGTGCCAGCAGCCAAGGCGGGACCGGGACTGACCCCGGAGGCTACACCTTC
J: TRBJ1-4; D: -; size: -; V: TRBV3-1/TRBV3-2; CDR3: CASSRGGDEKLFF; DNA: TGTGCCAGCAGCCGGGGGGGGGATGAAAAACTGTTTTTT
J: TRBJ1-2; D: -; size: -; V: TRBV23-1; CDR3: CASSRLQGGYGYTF; DNA: TGCGCCAGCAGTCGCCTTCAGGGCGGCTATGGCTACACCTTC
J: TRBJ1-1; D: -; size: -; V: TRBV6-6; CDR3: CASSYENAGHTEAFF; DNA: TGTGCCAGCAGTTATGAGAACGCTGGTCACACTGAAGCTTTCTTT
J: TRBJ1-2; D: -; size: -; V: TRBV19; CDR3: CASSIDNYGYTF; DNA: TGTGCCAGTAGTATAGACAATTATGGCTACACCTTC
J: TRBJ1-6; D: -; size: -; V: TRBV4-3; CDR3: CASSQEITGTPLHF; DNA: TGCGCCAGCAGCCAAGAGATTACGGGGACACCCCTCCACTTT
J: TRBJ1-2; D: -; size: once; V: TRBV5-1; CDR3: CASSPLPGVPYGYTF; DNA: TGCGCCAGCAGCCCCCTCCCGGGAGTACCCTATGGCTACACCTTC
J: TRBJ1-1; D: -; size: -; V: TRBV4-3; CDR3: CASSQDRGNTEAFF; DNA: TGCGCCAGCAGCCAAGATAGAGGGAACACTGAAGCTTTCTTT
J: TRBJ2-2; D: -; size: -; V: TRBV30; CDR3: CAWSVTLILGQLTGELFF; DNA: TGTGCCTGGAGTGTTACCTTAATCCTAGGACAGCTCACCGGGGAGCTGTTTTTT
J: TRBJ1-4; D: -; size: few; V: TRBV11-2; CDR3: CASSYSGGGLFF; DNA: TGTGCCAGCAGCTACTCTGGGGGGGGACTGTTTTTT
J: TRBJ1-4; D: -; size: -; V: TRBV3-1/TRBV3-2; CDR3: CASSQPTGKPNEKLFF; DNA: TGTGCCAGCAGCCAACCCACAGGGAAGCCTAATGAAAAACTGTTTTTT
J: TRBJ1-3; D: TRBD1; size: few; V: TRBV6-2/TRBV6-3; CDR3: CASSSDRVGNTIYF; DNA: TGTGCCAGCAGTTCCGACAGGGTCGGAAACACCATATATTTT
J: TRBJ1-5; D: -; size: -; V: TRBV20-1; CDR3: CSASRGNRNQPQHF; DNA: TGCAGTGCTAGTAGGGGGAATAGGAATCAGCCCCAGCATTTT
J: TRBJ2-2; D: -; size: -; V: TRBV2; CDR3: CASSLQGLITGELFF; DNA: TGTGCCAGCAGCTTACAGGGATTGATCACCGGGGAGCTGTTTTTT